These 25 T cell receptor beta chains came from one sample sequenced in a study of beta chain features in type 1 diabetes. Every isolated RNA sample was fully reverse transcribed, so sequencing captured expressed TCRB transcripts. The table came from immunoSEQ multiplex PCR; TCRdb's copy has only in-frame clones and leaves some out. The sample comprises under 900,000 clones, roughly a sixth of which are singletons, and roughly 0.025% rests with the top ten. The sequenced sample was naive CD4+ T cells from blood. All receptors come from a woman aged 18-29 years in good health.

Only a few counts were recorded for this clone. The V gene is TRBV19, the J gene TRBJ1-4; possible D gene TRBD1, 5 bases. The V end lost 10 bases, the J end lost 2 bases, and 11 bases lay between the germline ends. Germline V gene lookup returns CDR1 LNHDA and CDR2 SQIVND (reference sequence). The CDR3 has 13 residues. Here the CDR3 reads CATQGWTNEKLFF. CDR3 DNA sequence: TGTGCCACCCAGGGTTGGACTAATGAAAAACTGTTTTTT.

The CDR3 sequence is CASSSGLAGNNEQFF. The CDR3 region has the DNA TGTGCCAGCAGCAGCGGACTAGCGGGAAACAATGAGCAGTTCTTC. The chain carries TRBV11-2 and TRBJ2-1, with 12 bases identical to TRBD2. This CDR3 spans 15 amino acids. Germline-derived CDR1 and CDR2 are SGHAT and FQNNGV. Trimming cost V 5 bases and J 5 bases; bases outside gene matches: 4.

Only a few counts were recorded for this clone. The chain joins TRBV2 to TRBJ1-4; 8 bases are shared with TRBD1. V lost 5 bases and J lost 4; bases outside the gene matches: 3. The V gene's germline CDR1 is SNHLY and CDR2 FYNNEI. This CDR3 contains 14 residues. The CDR3 DNA sequence: TGTGCCAGCAGTAGGACAGGGTATAATGAAAAACTGTTTTTT. It encodes CASSRTGYNEKLFF.

The chain carries TRBV6-5 and TRBJ2-7; no reliable D call. Trimming cost V 7 bases and J 3 bases, with 7 bases left between them. The CDR3 is 11 amino acids. Looked up from germline, CDR1 is MNHEY and CDR2 is SVGAGI. For the CDR3, the DNA is TGTGCCAGCACGAACGGCTACGAGCAGTACTTC. Translated: CASTNGYEQYF.

This clone was found a few times. The chain joins TRBV29-1 to TRBJ1-3, with 7 bases lining up with TRBD1. Germline V CDR1 and CDR2: SQVTM, ANQGSEA. The CDR3 sequence is 18 residues long. The V segment lost 7 bases and the J segment 0 bases; nucleotides outside the gene matches: 18. Here the CDR3 reads CSATYRDRQNPSGNTIYF. CDR3 DNA sequence: TGCAGCGCCACCTACCGGGACAGACAAAACCCCTCTGGAAACACCATATATTTT.

This clone turned up a few times. The V gene is TRBV28, the J gene TRBJ2-1, with 14 bases aligning to TRBD2. This CDR3 has 17 residues. CDR1 MDHEN and CDR2 SYDVKM come from the germline V gene. Trimming removed 6 bases from V and 7 bases from J; junction bases left unmatched: 11. This CDR3 is CASRVTGGLAGANEQFF. In DNA, the CDR3 is TGTGCCAGCAGGGTAACTGGGGGACTAGCGGGGGCGAATGAGCAGTTCTTC.

This clone was counted only a few times. The rearrangement uses TRBV11-2 and TRBJ2-7; 7 nucleotides align to TRBD2. Germline lookup yields CDR1 SGHAT and CDR2 FQNNGV. This CDR3 has 14 amino acids. The V segment lost 5 bases and the J segment 2 bases; nucleotides outside the gene matches: 6. The CDR3 is CASSNRLAAYEQYF. For the CDR3, the DNA is TGTGCCAGCAGCAACCGCCTAGCGGCCTACGAGCAGTACTTC.

This clone was found a few times. The chain joins TRBV4-3 to TRBJ2-1; 15 bases align to TRBD2. CDR1 is LGHNA, CDR2 YSLEER, per germline. This CDR3 is 18 amino acids long. The junction had 5 bases not matched to a gene; V was cut back by 1 base and J by 4 bases. The CDR3 sequence is CASSQGGLAGGGYNEQFF. Written as DNA, the CDR3 is TGCGCCAGCAGCCAAGGGGGACTAGCGGGAGGTGGGTACAATGAGCAGTTCTTC.

The table lists this clone with a few counts. This chain uses TRBV7-9 with TRBJ1-5; 9 bases align to TRBD1. Germline CDR1 and CDR2: SEHNR and FQNEAQ (reference sequence). CDR3 length: 16 residues. The V and J ends lost 3 bases and 1 base, in that order; junction bases with no gene match: 4. In nucleotides, the CDR3 is TGTGCCAGCAGCTTTGGGACAGGGACCAGCAATCAGCCCCAGCATTTT. Its translation: CASSFGTGTSNQPQHF. Using reference TRBV7-9 and TRBJ1-5 for the parts outside the CDR3, the full variable domain is DTGVSQNPRHKITKRGQNVTFRCDPISEHNRLYWYRQTLGQGPEFLTYFQNEAQLEKSRLLSDRFSAERPKGSFSTLEIQRTEQGDSAMYLCASSFGTGTSNQPQHFGDGTRLSIL.

This clone turned up a few times. The chain is built from TRBV7-9 and TRBJ1-1; the D gene is possibly TRBD1 (5 bases). This CDR3 comprises 14 residues. Germline V gene data show CDR1 as SEHNR and CDR2 as FQNEAQ (reference sequence). Deletions cut 3 bases from V and 3 bases from J, with 11 bases between. As DNA, the CDR3 is TGTGCCAGCAGCTTGTGGGGGAAGGACACTGAAGCTTTCTTT. This translates into CASSLWGKDTEAFF. The entire variable domain, with the rest obtained from reference TRBV7-9 and TRBJ1-1, is as follows: DTGVSQNPRHKITKRGQNVTFRCDPISEHNRLYWYRQTLGQGPEFLTYFQNEAQLEKSRLLSDRFSAERPKGSFSTLEIQRTEQGDSAMYLCASSLWGKDTEAFFGQGTRLTVV.

The J gene is TRBJ1-2, the V gene TRBV18; maybe TRBD1 (5 bases). V dropped 0 bases and J dropped 6 bases, with 11 bases sitting between them. This CDR3 spans 14 amino acids. Germline loops: CDR1 KGHSH, CDR2 LQKENI. The CDR3 reads CASSPPSGFHGYTF. The CDR3 nucleotides are TGTGCCAGCTCACCACCATCAGGGTTCCATGGCTACACCTTC. Combining the CDR3 with reference TRBV18 and TRBJ1-2 gives the whole variable domain NAGVMQNPRHLVRRRGQEARLRCSPMKGHSHVYWYRQLPEEGLKFMVYLQKENIIDESGMPKERFSAEFPKEGPSILRIQQVVRGDSAAYFCASSPPSGFHGYTFGSGTRLTVV.

The sample holds a few counts of this clone. This chain connects TRBV23-1 to TRBJ2-3; 7 bases match TRBD1. TRBV23-1 is an ORF for which the function is uncertain. The CDR3 is made up of 18 amino acids. V trimming: 3 bases; J trimming: 4 bases; junction bases outside the gene matches: 16. The CDR3, as DNA: TGCGCCAGCAGTCATCTCCGACAGGGTGGAGGCCGGCCAGATACGCAGTATTTT. Its protein product is CASSHLRQGGGRPDTQYF.

There are a few counts of this clone. V usage is TRBV7-9 and J usage is TRBJ2-7, with D possibly being TRBD2 (6 bases). Germline V CDR1 and CDR2: SEHNR, FQNEAQ (reference sequence). The CDR3 contains 13 residues. The V end lost 6 bases, the J end lost 9 bases, and 18 bases lay between the germline ends. Written as DNA, the CDR3 is TGTGCCAGCAGTCCCCCGGAGGGGTTCCCGCAGTACTTC. Its translation is CASSPPEGFPQYF.

The chain carries TRBV7-9 and TRBJ2-7; D is unresolved. The V end was cut by 5 bases, the J end by 2 bases, with 19 bases between. Germline CDR1 and CDR2: SEHNR and FQNEAQ (reference sequence). This CDR3 is built from 16 residues. CDR3 DNA: TGTGCCAGCAGCAAGATTAAGGATCAGGCGACCTACGAGCAGTACTTC. Protein sequence: CASSKIKDQATYEQYF.

This clone showed up just a few times. DNA for the CDR3: TGTGCCACCAGCAGTCTTGTCGGGGAGCTGTTTTTT. Translating gives CATSSLVGELFF. The chain carries TRBV15 and TRBJ2-2; D remains ambiguous. The CDR3 extends over 12 amino acids. The germline V gene has CDR1 LNHNV and CDR2 YYDKDF (reference sequence). V shed 3 bases and J shed 7 bases, with 6 bases lying between them.

There are a few counts of this clone. This chain uses TRBV5-4 with TRBJ2-1, with 9 bases fitting TRBD2. This CDR3 has 15 amino acids. Trimming cost V 4 bases and J 6 bases; bases outside gene matches: 8. The germline V gene encodes CDR1 SGHNT and CDR2 YYREEE (reference sequence). CDR3 sequence: CASSTLAGAFNEQFF. The CDR3 DNA is TGTGCCAGCAGCACTTTAGCGGGAGCCTTCAATGAGCAGTTCTTC.

V is TRBV10-3 and J is TRBJ2-1; no clear D. This CDR3 comprises 12 residues. The ends were cut back, 0 bases at V and 6 bases at J, with 3 bases in the middle. Germline V gene data show CDR1 as ENHRY and CDR2 as SYGVKD. CDR3 DNA sequence: TGTGCCATCAGTGAGTCTAGCAATGAGCAGTTCTTC. Translating it yields CAISESSNEQFF.

This clone was observed a few times. Other DNA sequences in the same sample also yield this CDR3. The chain combines TRBV6-5 with TRBJ2-1, with TRBD1 as a possible D gene (5 bases). The CDR3 is 11 residues long. Germline values: CDR1 MNHEY, CDR2 SVGAGI. V was shortened by 6 bases and J by 7 bases, with 7 bases between the two germline ends. The CDR3 here is CASSQGNEQFF. For the CDR3, the DNA is TGTGCCAGCAGCCAGGGTAATGAGCAGTTCTTC.

The chain joins TRBV28 to TRBJ2-1, with 10 bases identical to TRBD2. CDR1 is MDHEN, CDR2 SYDVKM, per germline. This CDR3 is built from 16 residues. V shed 5 bases, J shed 7 bases, and the junction held 11 bases outside the gene matches. In DNA form, the CDR3 reads TGTGCCAGCAGTCCATTGCTAGCGGGAGTGGAAAATGAGCAGTTCTTC. Protein: CASSPLLAGVENEQFF.

This clone was observed a few times. The chain carries TRBV29-1 and TRBJ2-2, with D unclear. V was shortened by 4 bases and J by 2 bases, with 11 bases between the two germline ends. This CDR3 contains 14 residues. Germline-derived CDR1 and CDR2 are SQVTM and ANQGSEA. CDR3 in DNA: TGCAGCGTTGTGCGGACGCCTAACACCGGGGAGCTGTTTTTT. This gives the protein CSVVRTPNTGELFF.

The CDR3 DNA is TGCGCCAGCAGCTTGGCCCCTAGCGGGAACGGGGGCAATGAGCAGTTCTTC. It is translated as CASSLAPSGNGGNEQFF. The genes are TRBV5-1 and TRBJ2-1, with 9 bases fitting TRBD2. The CDR3 consists of 17 residues. The junction had 10 bases not matched to a gene; V was cut back by 0 bases and J by 6 bases. The germline CDR1 and CDR2 sequences are SGHRS and YFSETQ.

This clone has only a few counts. Written as DNA, the CDR3 is TGTGCCAGCAGCCTTAGCACAGGGAATGAGCAGTTCTTC. Translation gives CASSLSTGNEQFF. This chain connects TRBV4-2 to TRBJ2-1, with a possible D match to TRBD1 (6 bases). V lost 4 bases and J lost 7, with 11 bases in between. Per germline, CDR1 LGHNA and CDR2 YNFKEQ. This CDR3 contains 13 residues.

There are a few counts of this clone. The chain has TRBV19 and TRBJ1-1; D unclear. The CDR3 consists of 13 residues. Germline CDR1 LNHDA, CDR2 SQIVND (reference sequence). V lost 7 bases and J lost 1, with 10 bases in between. In DNA form, the CDR3 reads TGTGCCAGTACCTGGACCCAGAACACTGAAGCTTTCTTT. It codes for CASTWTQNTEAFF. The entire variable domain, with the rest obtained from reference TRBV19 and TRBJ1-1, is as follows: DGGITQSPKYLFRKEGQNVTLSCEQNLNHDAMYWYRQDPGQGLRLIYYSQIVNDFQKGDIAEGYSVSREKKESFPLTVTSAQKNPTAFYLCASTWTQNTEAFFGQGTRLTVV.

In this sample, this clone turned up a few times. V gene TRBV25-1 combines with J gene TRBJ1-5; D uncertain. Germline V lookup: CDR1 MGHDK, CDR2 SYGVNS. The length of the CDR3 is 13 residues. In DNA form, the CDR3 reads TGTGACCGAGGAGGGCAGGGCAATCAGCCCCAGCATTTT. Its translation: CDRGGQGNQPQHF.

The chain links TRBV2 to TRBJ2-2, with 11 bases identical to TRBD2. V shed 3 bases and J 6 bases; nucleotides not matched to a gene: 9. This CDR3 has 17 amino acids. Germline assignment: CDR1 SNHLY and CDR2 FYNNEI. The CDR3 loop is CASSDRIRTSGSGELFF. The CDR3 DNA sequence: TGTGCCAGCAGTGATCGAATCCGGACTAGCGGGTCCGGGGAGCTGTTTTTT.